The 21 T cell receptor beta chains below were found in one sample sequenced in a study of CD8+ T cells in alopecia areata. cDNA prepared by RNA extraction and subsequent reverse transcription served as the template for sequencing. TCRdb's copy holds only in-frame clones and misses some; the assay was immunoSEQ multiplex PCR. In the table there are roughly 120,000 clones, around 56% of which are singletons. Stated treatment: oral pan-JAK inhibitor, 5-10 mg twice daily. The sequenced sample was CD4+ T cells sorted from blood, obtained at week 4, from a patient treated with tofacitinib. Receptors originate from a human donor with alopecia areata.

J is TRBJ1-2 and V is TRBV9; D is uncertain. V lost 3 bases and J lost 5, with 8 bases in between. The CDR3 sequence is 12 residues long. CDR1 is SGDLS and CDR2 is YYNGEE in the germline V gene. CDR3 sequence reads: CASSALGYGYTF. DNA of the CDR3: TGTGCCAGCAGCGCCCTCGGTTATGGCTACACCTTC. Drawing the rest from reference TRBV9 and TRBJ1-2, the complete variable domain is DSGVTQTPKHLITATGQRVTLRCSPRSGDLSVYWYQQSLDQGLQFLIQYYNGEERAKGNILERFSAQQFPDLHSELNLSSLELGDSALYFCASSALGYGYTFGSGTRLTVV.

V usage is TRBV2 and J usage is TRBJ2-3; D is perhaps TRBD1 or TRBD2 (5 bases each). This CDR3 has 12 residues. Per germline, CDR1 SNHLY and CDR2 FYNNEI. V lost 7 bases to trimming and J lost 2 bases, with 7 bases between them. The CDR3: CASMGDTDTQYF. The CDR3 DNA is TGTGCCAGCATGGGGGACACAGATACGCAGTATTTT.

The V gene is TRBV27, the J gene TRBJ1-2; D is possibly TRBD1 (6 bases). CDR1 is MNHEY, CDR2 SMNVEV, per germline (reference sequence). V lost 1 base and J lost 2, with 11 bases in between. This CDR3 has 15 residues. The CDR3 coding sequence is TGTGCCAGCAGTTTATACAGGGCCGCAAACTATGGCTACACCTTC. Its protein is CASSLYRAANYGYTF.

This clone was detected only a few times. V gene TRBV2 combines with J gene TRBJ1-5, with a tentative D call TRBD1 (5 bases). CDR3 size: 14 residues. CDR1 is SNHLY, CDR2 FYNNEI, per germline. The ends were cut back, 4 bases at V and 1 base at J, with 8 bases in the middle. CDR3 residues: CASSGDSSNQPQHF. The CDR3 DNA reads TGTGCCAGCAGTGGGGACTCCAGCAATCAGCCCCAGCATTTT.

V and J are TRBV5-1 and TRBJ1-5, with D uncertain. Trimming shortened V by 5 bases and J by 2 bases, and 11 bases separated the two germline ends. Germline CDR1 is SGHRS and CDR2 is YFSETQ. The CDR3 runs to 14 residues. The CDR3 spells CASRPTPGNQPQHF. CDR3 DNA sequence: TGCGCCAGCAGACCAACCCCGGGCAATCAGCCCCAGCATTTT.

Only a few counts were recorded for this clone. The genes are TRBV29-1 and TRBJ2-7; D remains ambiguous. CDR1 SQVTM and CDR2 ANQGSEA come from the germline V gene. CDR3 length equals 13 residues. V was trimmed by 5 bases and J by 6 bases, leaving 17 bases between them. The CDR3 protein is CSVNYLTSGEQYF. CDR3 in DNA: TGCAGCGTTAACTACTTGACCTCCGGCGAGCAGTACTTC.

Regarding this clone: Within the sample, other DNA sequences also encode this same CDR3. The chain combines TRBV15 with TRBJ1-1; D unresolved. Trimming took 5 bases from V and 0 from J, leaving 7 bases between them. The germline gives CDR1 LNHNV, CDR2 YYDKDF (reference sequence). CDR3 length equals 13 residues. The CDR3: CATSGGMNTEAFF. CDR3 bases: TGTGCCACCAGCGGAGGTATGAACACTGAAGCTTTCTTT.

CDR3 region: CASSGLAEETQYF. The CDR3 coding sequence is TGCGCCAGCAGCGGCCTAGCCGAAGAGACCCAGTACTTC. The V and J genes are TRBV5-1 and TRBJ2-5; D might be TRBD2 (5 bases). This CDR3 region has 13 residues. Looked up from germline, CDR1 is SGHRS and CDR2 is YFSETQ. With 4 bases removed from V and 3 bases from J, the gap between germline ends came to 10 bases.

The genes are TRBV7-9 and TRBJ2-5; 7 bases are a match to TRBD1. Unmatched junction bases numbered 11, after V lost 5 bases and J lost 2 bases. CDR1 and CDR2 from the germline V gene are SEHNR and FQNEAQ (reference sequence). This CDR3 has 16 amino acids. As DNA, the CDR3 is TGTGCCAGCAGCGCGACAGGGTGGGGTCAACAAGAGACCCAGTACTTC. The encoded protein is CASSATGWGQQETQYF.

This clone was counted once. The chain uses TRBV30 and TRBJ1-5, with D unresolved. Deletions cut 5 bases from V and 1 base from J, with 9 bases between. CDR1 and CDR2 (germline): GTSNPN, SVGIG (reference sequence). The CDR3 covers 13 residues. The CDR3 region is CAWGDWSNQPQHF. CDR3 bases: TGTGCCTGGGGAGACTGGAGCAATCAGCCCCAGCATTTT. Together with reference TRBV30 and TRBJ1-5, the CDR3 gives the full variable domain: SQTIHQWPATLVQPVGSPLSLECTVEGTSNPNLYWYRQAAGRGLQLLFYSVGIGQISSEVPQNLSASRPQDRQFILSSKKLLLSDSGFYLCAWGDWSNQPQHFGDGTRLSIL.

V gene TRBV4-1 combines with J gene TRBJ1-5; TRBD1 matches 7 bases. V lost 2 bases and J lost 4; bases outside the gene matches: 11. The CDR3 contains 17 residues. Germline V lookup: CDR1 MGHRA, CDR2 YSYEKL. CDR3 nucleotides: TGCGCCAGCAGCCAAATCCTGCTCAGGGGGAATAATCAGCCCCAGCATTTT. Translating it yields CASSQILLRGNNQPQHF.

This chain joins TRBV29-1 and TRBJ1-2; possible D gene TRBD1, 6 bases. Germline CDR1 is SQVTM and CDR2 is ANQGSEA. Trimming cost V 4 bases and J 2 bases, with 14 bases left between them. The CDR3 spans 14 residues. The CDR3 loop reads CSVVAGAQNYGYTF. The DNA of the CDR3 is TGCAGCGTTGTGGCAGGGGCCCAGAACTATGGCTACACCTTC.

The J gene is TRBJ1-2, the V gene TRBV19, with TRBD1 as a possible D gene (6 bases). The CDR3 has 19 amino acids. The germline CDR1 and CDR2 sequences are LNHDA and SQIVND (reference sequence). Trimming pared 4 bases from V and 5 bases from J, leaving 29 bases between. The CDR3 spells CASSKAVGGQVVVVYGYTF. DNA of the CDR3: TGTGCCAGTAGTAAAGCCGTCGGGGGACAAGTAGTGGTCGTTTATGGCTACACCTTC.

The V gene is TRBV9, the J gene TRBJ2-7, with D maybe TRBD1 (6 bases). The CDR3 contains 14 residues. V was clipped by 0 bases and J by 7 bases, with 14 bases between them. The germline CDR1 and CDR2 sequences are SGDLS and YYNGEE. CDR3 sequence: CASSVEQGSGEQYF. CDR3 nucleotide sequence: TGTGCCAGCAGCGTAGAACAGGGTTCCGGGGAGCAGTACTTC.

This clone has a handful of counts. The chain employs TRBV30 and TRBJ1-2; D uncertain. This CDR3 has 13 residues. V was pared by 2 bases and J by 1 base, with 8 bases between. The V gene's germline CDR1 is GTSNPN and CDR2 SVGIG (reference sequence). The CDR3 reads CAWSPRLNYGYTF. CDR3 in DNA: TGTGCCTGGAGTCCTAGACTTAACTATGGCTACACCTTC.

This clone was seen only a few times. A single base separates this from a much larger clone, so it may be a read error. V usage is TRBV7-6 and J usage is TRBJ2-2; the D is unclear. CDR3 length equals 13 residues. Trimming pared 0 bases from V and 5 bases from J, leaving 4 bases between. Germline loops: CDR1 SGHVS, CDR2 FNYEAQ. The CDR3 region has the DNA TGTGCCAGCAGCTTAGCGGGGACCGGGGAGCTGTTTTTT. Its translation is CASSLAGTGELFF.

The chain carries TRBV7-9 and TRBJ2-5, with TRBD1 matching 7 bases. Germline assignment: CDR1 SEHNR and CDR2 FQNEAQ (reference sequence). The CDR3 totals 12 residues. After removal of 5 bases from V and 9 bases from J, the junction contained 6 bases not matched to a gene. This CDR3 is CASSPQGWAQYF. DNA for the CDR3: TGTGCCAGCAGCCCACAGGGGTGGGCCCAGTACTTC.

The V and J genes are TRBV5-1 and TRBJ2-5; maybe TRBD1 (6 bases). This CDR3 is built from 14 residues. Germline CDR1 and CDR2: SGHRS and YFSETQ. Trimming pared 0 bases from V and 3 bases from J, leaving 9 bases between. This chain's CDR3 is CASSLGAGEETQYF. DNA for the CDR3: TGCGCCAGCAGCTTGGGGGCAGGGGAAGAGACCCAGTACTTC. Drawing the rest from reference TRBV5-1 and TRBJ2-5, the complete variable domain is KAGVTQTPRYLIKTRGQQVTLSCSPISGHRSVSWYQQTPGQGLQFLFEYFSETQRNKGNFPGRFSGRQFSNSRSEMNVSTLELGDSALYLCASSLGAGEETQYFGPGTRLLVL.

CDR3 sequence reads: CASSLKADSYYEQYF. DNA of the CDR3: TGTGCCAGCAGCTTAAAGGCGGACAGCTACTACGAGCAGTACTTC. The rearrangement uses TRBV7-2 and TRBJ2-7, with D possibly matching TRBD1 (6 bases). This CDR3 contains 15 residues. Germline V CDR1 and CDR2: SGHTA, FQGNSA. V was pared by 2 bases and J by 3 bases, with 14 bases between.

This clone was observed a few times. The CDR3 spells CASSLDPAAGSYGYTF. The CDR3 DNA follows: TGCGCCAGCAGCTTGGATCCCGCCGCAGGAAGCTATGGCTACACCTTC. The V gene is TRBV5-1, the J gene TRBJ1-2; D is undetermined. Germline values: CDR1 SGHRS, CDR2 YFSETQ. The CDR3 contains 16 residues. Trimming stripped 0 bases from V and 4 bases from J, with 16 bases between.

V and J are TRBV7-9 and TRBJ2-5; 8 positions match TRBD2. V was pared by 1 base and J by 5 bases, with 3 bases of the junction left unmatched. This CDR3 is built from 14 residues. Germline CDR1 and CDR2: SEHNR and FQNEAQ (reference sequence). The CDR3 reads CASSLGLAMETQYF. CDR3 nucleotide sequence: TGTGCCAGCAGCTTAGGACTAGCGATGGAGACCCAGTACTTC.